The 26 T cell receptor beta chains below were found in one sample sequenced in a study of cytomegalovirus exposure and HLA in healthy donors. A multiplex PCR was run with 60 Vbeta primers and 13 Jbeta primers. TCRdb keeps only in-frame clones here, not all; method: immunoSEQ multiplex PCR. The sample contains about 150,000 clones, 80% of which appear only once. The sequencing input was PBMCs. All receptors come from a middle-aged woman in good health and CMV-seropositive.

This sequence joins TRBV10-3 and TRBJ1-4; 7 bases fit TRBD1. Germline values: CDR1 ENHRY, CDR2 SYGVKD. V trimming: 2 bases; J trimming: 12 bases; junction bases outside the gene matches: 9. The CDR3 extends over 14 amino acids. CDR3 nucleotide sequence: TGTGCCATCAGTGAGAGGGACAGACCCTGGGAACTGTTTTTT. It encodes CAISERDRPWELFF.

CDR3 nucleotide sequence: TGTGCCAGCTCTTCCGGGACAGGGAAGAACACTGAAGCTTTCTTT. Translating gives CASSSGTGKNTEAFF. The rearrangement joins TRBV18 to TRBJ1-1, with 9 bases fitting TRBD1. With V trimmed by 6 bases and J by 1 base, 6 bases remained unmatched. Germline V CDR1 and CDR2: KGHSH, LQKENI. CDR3 length equals 15 residues.

A single count supports this clone. This sequence joins TRBV6-1 and TRBJ2-1; perhaps TRBD2 as D (6 bases). The CDR3 extends over 14 amino acids. The V end lost 6 bases, the J end lost 7 bases, and 16 bases lay between the germline ends. Germline V CDR1 and CDR2: MNHNS, SASEGT. The CDR3 here is CASRVAVHRNEQFF. CDR3 DNA sequence: TGTGCCAGCAGGGTAGCGGTCCATAGGAATGAGCAGTTCTTC.

The rearrangement links TRBV6-5 to TRBJ1-1, with TRBD1 matching 7 bases. V lost 7 bases to trimming and J lost 10 bases; unmatched junction nucleotides: 6. Germline-derived CDR1 and CDR2 are MNHEY and SVGAGI. The CDR3 contains 11 residues. CDR3 in amino acids: CASNTGVAAFF. CDR3 coding DNA: TGTGCCAGCAATACAGGGGTAGCAGCTTTCTTT.

The rearrangement links TRBV5-4 to TRBJ1-4; TRBD1 agrees at 8 bases. The CDR3 runs to 14 residues. CDR1 is SGHNT, CDR2 YYREEE, per germline (reference sequence). With 4 bases clipped from V and 7 bases from J, the junction kept 6 bases outside the gene matches. For the CDR3, the DNA is TGTGCCAGCAGCAAGGACAGGGTCAGTGAAAAACTGTTTTTT. Its protein product is CASSKDRVSEKLFF.

The chain couples TRBV7-2 to TRBJ2-5; tentatively, D is TRBD2 (6 bases). The CDR3 totals 14 residues. Looked up from germline, CDR1 is SGHTA and CDR2 is FQGNSA. V was clipped by 3 bases and J by 5 bases, with 13 bases between them. In DNA, the CDR3 is TGTGCCAGCAGCTTGGGTCTAGCGACCGAGACCCAGTACTTC. Translating it yields CASSLGLATETQYF.

This chain uses TRBV5-4 with TRBJ1-4, with 8 bases matching TRBD1. The CDR3 is 12 amino acids. V lost 4 bases to trimming and J lost 12 bases; unmatched junction nucleotides: 5. CDR1 and CDR2 (germline): SGHNT, YYREEE (reference sequence). CDR3 sequence reads: CASSDYRGELFF. The CDR3 DNA sequence: TGTGCCAGCAGCGATTACAGGGGGGAACTGTTTTTT.

This rearrangement joins TRBV6-4 to TRBJ2-1; perhaps TRBD2 as D (5 bases). The germline V gene has CDR1 MRHNA and CDR2 SNTAGT. Deletions cut 2 bases from V and 0 bases from J, with 8 bases between. This CDR3 contains 15 residues. The CDR3 reads CASSDPGSSYNEQFF. CDR3 DNA sequence: TGTGCCAGCAGTGACCCGGGGAGCTCCTACAATGAGCAGTTCTTC.

In its sample, this clone was seen once. The chain combines TRBV29-1 with TRBJ1-1; 11 bases align to TRBD1. Per germline, CDR1 SQVTM and CDR2 ANQGSEA. The CDR3 runs 14 residues. With V trimmed by 8 bases and J by 7 bases, 12 bases remained unmatched. CDR3 protein: CSSDAGTGGSEAFF. In nucleotides, the CDR3 is TGCAGCAGTGACGCCGGGACAGGGGGAAGTGAAGCTTTCTTT.

The rearrangement uses TRBV27 and TRBJ2-1, with 12 nucleotides matching TRBD2. The junction had 18 bases not matched to a gene; V was cut back by 3 bases and J by 6 bases. In germline, CDR1 is MNHEY, CDR2 SMNVEV (reference sequence). The CDR3 covers 20 residues. The CDR3 sequence: CASSFRTSGSTSGRGNEQFF. The CDR3 DNA is TGTGCCAGCAGTTTCCGAACTTCAGGATCGACTAGCGGGAGAGGCAATGAGCAGTTCTTC.

The sample holds a few counts of this clone. This rearrangement joins TRBV9 to TRBJ1-6; maybe TRBD1 (5 bases). V was cut by 4 bases and J by 9 bases, with 20 bases left in between. The CDR3 spans 16 residues. Germline CDR1 SGDLS, CDR2 YYNGEE. The chain's CDR3 is CASSLDPGVSGSPLHF. For the CDR3, the DNA is TGTGCCAGCAGCTTAGATCCGGGGGTTTCCGGTTCACCCCTCCACTTT.

This clone appeared a few times. V and J are TRBV6-5 and TRBJ1-4; possible D gene TRBD1, 5 bases. This CDR3 is built from 14 residues. Germline loops: CDR1 MNHEY, CDR2 SVGAGI. Trimming shortened V by 4 bases and J by 0 bases, and 6 bases separated the two germline ends. CDR3 sequence: CASSSTATNEKLFF. DNA for the CDR3: TGTGCCAGCAGTTCGACAGCAACTAATGAAAAACTGTTTTTT.

The chain combines TRBV6-4 with TRBJ2-1, with 10 bases fitting TRBD2. In germline, CDR1 is MRHNA, CDR2 SNTAGT. The trim removed 4 bases at V and 14 bases at J, leaving 8 bases unmatched. The CDR3 covers 13 residues. The CDR3 nucleotides read TGTGCCAGCAGTGTCTCTAGCGGGAGTCAAAAGTTCTTC. It yields the protein CASSVSSGSQKFF.

This clone was detected only once. The V gene is TRBV6-1, the J gene TRBJ2-7, with D perhaps matching TRBD2 (5 bases). V gave up 1 base and J gave up 3 bases, with 13 bases separating them. Germline values: CDR1 MNHNS, CDR2 SASEGT. The length of the CDR3 is 15 residues. This CDR3 reads CASSEDWLAHYEQYF. In DNA form, the CDR3 reads TGTGCCAGCAGTGAAGATTGGCTAGCACACTACGAGCAGTACTTC.

This chain links TRBV27 with TRBJ2-7; a weak D match, TRBD2 (6 bases). In germline, CDR1 is MNHEY, CDR2 SMNVEV (reference sequence). CDR3 length: 15 residues. Trimming took 4 bases from V and 0 from J, leaving 13 bases between them. CDR3 sequence reads: CASSYGGSSSYEQYF. The CDR3 bases are TGTGCCAGCAGTTACGGGGGTTCAAGCTCCTACGAGCAGTACTTC.

The V gene is TRBV7-9, the J gene TRBJ1-3; D remains unclear. The CDR3 runs to 14 residues. The V and J ends lost 2 bases and 2 bases respectively, with 7 bases between them. Germline assignment: CDR1 SEHNR and CDR2 FQNEAQ (reference sequence). Written as DNA, the CDR3 is TGTGCCAGCAGCTTACCCCCCGCTGGAAACACCATATATTTT. Translating gives CASSLPPAGNTIYF.

The chain couples TRBV5-1 to TRBJ2-2; 9 positions agree with TRBD2. V lost 4 bases to trimming and J lost 4 bases; unmatched junction nucleotides: 8. CDR1 is SGHRS and CDR2 is YFSETQ in the germline V gene. This CDR3 has 16 amino acids. CDR3 DNA sequence: TGCGCCAGCAGCGGTGGGCTAGCGGGACCCACCGGGGAGCTGTTTTTT. Its protein is CASSGGLAGPTGELFF. Filled out from reference TRBV5-1 and TRBJ2-2, the complete variable domain reads KAGVTQTPRYLIKTRGQQVTLSCSPISGHRSVSWYQQTPGQGLQFLFEYFSETQRNKGNFPGRFSGRQFSNSRSEMNVSTLELGDSALYLCASSGGLAGPTGELFFGEGSRLTVL.

The chain has TRBV10-2 and TRBJ2-3, with TRBD2 matching over 8 bases. V lost 8 bases to trimming and J lost 2 bases; unmatched junction nucleotides: 3. CDR3 length equals 13 residues. Germline V gives CDR1 WSHSY, CDR2 SAAADI. The CDR3 region is CASRGLDTDTQYF. The DNA of the CDR3 is TGCGCCAGCCGGGGACTAGACACAGATACGCAGTATTTT.

The gene calls are TRBV11-2 and TRBJ2-1; TRBD2 matches at 7 bases. Looked up from germline, CDR1 is SGHAT and CDR2 is FQNNGV. The V segment lost 5 bases and the J segment 6 bases; nucleotides outside the gene matches: 19. This CDR3 has 18 amino acids. In DNA, the CDR3 is TGTGCCAGCAGCAGGAGAGGGTCCGAACATGCTAGCGGCAATGAGCAGTTCTTC. Its translation: CASSRRGSEHASGNEQFF.

This chain joins TRBV18 and TRBJ2-1; a weak D match, TRBD2 (6 bases). V was trimmed by 3 bases and J by 2 bases, leaving 11 bases between them. The CDR3 length is 15 residues. In germline, CDR1 is KGHSH, CDR2 LQKENI. CDR3 sequence (DNA): TGTGCCAGCTCACCTCTAGCGCTTACCTACAATGAGCAGTTCTTC. Residues: CASSPLALTYNEQFF.

The chain combines TRBV30 with TRBJ2-7, with a weak D call TRBD1 (6 bases). Germline V gene sequence: CDR1 GTSNPN, CDR2 SVGIG (reference sequence). There are 14 residues in the CDR3. With 1 base removed from V and 1 base from J, the gap between germline ends came to 11 bases. CDR3 bases: TGTGCCTGGAGTGAGGGGGAAGTGTCCTACGAGCAGTACTTC. It encodes CAWSEGEVSYEQYF.

A few counts support this clone. The chain has TRBV27 and TRBJ2-7; 7 positions match TRBD1. CDR1 is MNHEY and CDR2 is SMNVEV in the germline V gene (reference sequence). This CDR3 is built from 16 residues. Trimming cost V 1 base and J 6 bases; bases outside gene matches: 12. The DNA of the CDR3 is TGTGCCAGCAGTTTATTCCTCGGCAGGGGGATGAGCGAGCAGTACTTC. This codes for CASSLFLGRGMSEQYF.

V gene TRBV7-9 combines with J gene TRBJ1-1; the D gene is possibly TRBD1 (5 bases). The CDR3 contains 12 residues. Trimming removed 5 bases from V and 10 bases from J, with 14 bases in between. The germline CDR1 and CDR2 sequences are SEHNR and FQNEAQ (reference sequence). The CDR3 loop is CASSPQGESAFF. The CDR3 bases are TGTGCCAGCAGCCCCCAGGGCGAGTCAGCTTTCTTT.

The chain links TRBV27 to TRBJ2-2; 9 bases agree with TRBD2. CDR1 is MNHEY, CDR2 SMNVEV, per germline (reference sequence). V lost 4 bases to trimming and J lost 0 bases; unmatched junction nucleotides: 3. This CDR3 has 16 amino acids. CDR3 DNA sequence: TGTGCCAGCAGTTCCAGGACTAGCGCGAACACCGGGGAGCTGTTTTTT. Residues: CASSSRTSANTGELFF.

The rearrangement joins TRBV7-6 to TRBJ2-7; D may be TRBD1 (5 bases). Trimming removed 6 bases from V and 7 bases from J, with 10 bases in between. This CDR3 region has 11 residues. Germline V gene sequence: CDR1 SGHVS, CDR2 FNYEAQ. CDR3 protein: CASSAGLEQYF. DNA of the CDR3: TGTGCCAGCAGTGCAGGGCTTGAGCAGTACTTC.

V usage is TRBV15 and J usage is TRBJ2-6; TRBD1 might be the D (5 bases). Germline V gene data show CDR1 as LNHNV and CDR2 as YYDKDF (reference sequence). V was shortened by 2 bases and J by 0 bases, with 11 bases between the two germline ends. The CDR3 covers 17 residues. The CDR3 loop reads CATSRRTGLSGANVLTF. CDR3 DNA sequence: TGTGCCACCAGCAGAAGAACAGGTCTCTCTGGGGCCAACGTCCTGACTTTC.